This TCR beta chain derives from a study of Ad26.COV2.S vaccination and SARS-CoV-2 variants. Findings and caveats of the study: The authors reported substantial breadth in spike-specific CD8+ and CD4+ T cell responses after vaccination.

Comments on this clone: The antigen is undetermined.

Stated treatment: about 20 received Ad26.COV2.S at low or high dose, single or two shots; about 5 received placebo; per-sample allocation not given. Each sample was drawn 63 days after the first injection (of vaccine or placebo). The CDR3 is 12 residues long. Trimming pared 2 bases from V and 0 bases from J, leaving 2 bases between. From germline, CDR1 is MNHEY and CDR2 SMNVEV (reference sequence). Here immunoSEQ multiplex PCR was the method, and the copy in TCRdb shows in-frame clones only, minus some. Altogether about 410,000 clones are present, about 90% being singletons, with the ten largest covering more than 1.5%.

The source was peripheral blood, collected in a trial of Ad26.COV2.S vaccine versus placebo. The V gene is TRBV27, the J gene TRBJ2-7; D not resolved. The source of this sequence is a person between 18 and 59 years old who received the Ad26.COV2.S COVID-19 vaccine or a placebo. CDR3 loop: CASSLPSYEQYF. The DNA for the CDR3 is TGTGCCAGCAGTTTACCCTCCTACGAGCAGTACTTC.